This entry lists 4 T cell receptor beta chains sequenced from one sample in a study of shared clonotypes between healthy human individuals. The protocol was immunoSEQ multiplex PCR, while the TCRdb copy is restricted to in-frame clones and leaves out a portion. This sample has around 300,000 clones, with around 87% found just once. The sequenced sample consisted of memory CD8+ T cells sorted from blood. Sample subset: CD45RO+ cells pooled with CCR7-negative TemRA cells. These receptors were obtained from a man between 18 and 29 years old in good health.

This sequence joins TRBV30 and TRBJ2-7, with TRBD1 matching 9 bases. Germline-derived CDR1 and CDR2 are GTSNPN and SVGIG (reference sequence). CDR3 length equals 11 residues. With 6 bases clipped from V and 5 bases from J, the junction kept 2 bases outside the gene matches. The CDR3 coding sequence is TGTGCCTGCGGGACAGGGAACGAGCAGTACTTC. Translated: CACGTGNEQYF. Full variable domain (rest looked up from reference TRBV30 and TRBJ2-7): SQTIHQWPATLVQPVGSPLSLECTVEGTSNPNLYWYRQAAGRGLQLLFYSVGIGQISSEVPQNLSASRPQDRQFILSSKKLLLSDSGFYLCACGTGNEQYFGPGTRLTVT.

Here the CDR3 reads CASSLGPTPDEQYF. CDR3 in DNA: TGTGCCAGCAGTTTGGGCCCTACTCCCGACGAGCAGTACTTC. J is TRBJ2-7 and V is TRBV27; no firm D call. Deletions cut 3 bases from V and 5 bases from J, with 14 bases between. There are 14 residues in the CDR3. Germline V gives CDR1 MNHEY, CDR2 SMNVEV (reference sequence).

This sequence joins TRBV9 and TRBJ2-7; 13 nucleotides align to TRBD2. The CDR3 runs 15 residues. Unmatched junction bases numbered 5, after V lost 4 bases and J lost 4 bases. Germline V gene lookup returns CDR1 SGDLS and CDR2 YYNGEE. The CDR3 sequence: CASSLGTSGTYEQYF. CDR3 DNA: TGTGCCAGCAGCTTGGGGACTAGCGGGACTTACGAGCAGTACTTC.

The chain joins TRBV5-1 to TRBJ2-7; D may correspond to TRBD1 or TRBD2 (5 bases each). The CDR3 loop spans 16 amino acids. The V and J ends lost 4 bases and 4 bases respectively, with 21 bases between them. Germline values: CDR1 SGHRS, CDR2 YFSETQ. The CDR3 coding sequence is TGCGCCAGCAGCCCCTCAGGGAGTTCGCCGTGGTACGAGCAGTACTTC. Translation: CASSPSGSSPWYEQYF.